The 24 T cell receptor beta chains listed next were all sequenced from one sample in a study of T-cell reconstitution after alpha-beta-depleted transplantation in children. Unique molecular identifiers tagged the TCRbeta library. TCRdb itself ran the PCR reads through MiXCR, one entry per CDR3 protein. The top ten clones hold about 2.2% of a sample with fewer than 700,000 distinct CDR3 sequences, 10% to 15% of them seen once. The specimen comprised PBMCs, mostly from graft donor cells, sampled 360 days after TCRalphabeta/CD19-depleted stem cell transplant. Receptor source: a male patient aged 10 to 17 who had a stem cell transplant for acute myeloid leukemia, so the T cells may come from the graft donor.

This chain links TRBV4-3 with TRBJ2-3, with TRBD2 matching over 7 bases. CDR1 is LGHNA, CDR2 YSLEER, per germline. V lost 4 bases and J lost 2; bases outside the gene matches: 9. This CDR3 contains 16 residues. The DNA for the CDR3 is TGCGCCAGCAGCCCAAGGGACTACCTCTACACAGATACGCAGTATTTT. Translating gives CASSPRDYLYTDTQYF.

This clonotype was found many times. The genes are TRBV7-3 and TRBJ2-7; TRBD2 might be the D (5 bases). Trimming took 1 base from V and 2 from J, leaving 15 bases between them. CDR1 and CDR2 (germline): SGHTA, FQGTGA. CDR3 size: 16 residues. The DNA for the CDR3 is TGTGCCAGCAGCTTAAGGAGCTCCGGAGGCCCCTACGAGCAGTACTTC. The encoded protein is CASSLRSSGGPYEQYF.

The rearrangement uses TRBV29-1 and TRBJ2-7, with D possibly being TRBD1 (5 bases). This CDR3 spans 13 amino acids. Germline CDR1 reads SQVTM; CDR2 reads ANQGSEA. V gave up 4 bases and J gave up 3 bases, with 13 bases separating them. The CDR3 loop is CSVVRRVGYEQYF. As DNA, the CDR3 is TGCAGCGTTGTACGCAGGGTGGGCTACGAGCAGTACTTC.

This clonotype was counted only a few times. This rearrangement joins TRBV7-2 to TRBJ1-2; 7 bases align to TRBD1. V lost 5 bases and J lost 8; bases outside the gene matches: 8. The CDR3 loop spans 13 amino acids. Germline-derived CDR1 and CDR2 are SGHTA and FQGNSA. The CDR3 region is CASSHGTAGGYTF. The CDR3, as DNA: TGTGCCAGCAGCCACGGGACAGCCGGGGGCTACACCTTC.

The V call is TRBV4-3, the J call TRBJ2-5; a weak D match, TRBD2 (7 bases). The CDR3 runs to 15 residues. Trimming left V 4 bases short and J 5 bases short, with 17 bases between. Germline V CDR1 and CDR2: LGHNA, YSLEER. CDR3: CASSRFAGARETQYF. CDR3 DNA sequence: TGCGCCAGCAGCCGGTTTGCGGGGGCTCGGGAGACCCAGTACTTC.

The chain is built from TRBV20-1 and TRBJ2-7, with unresolved D. CDR1 DFQATT and CDR2 SNEGSKA come from the germline V gene (reference sequence). The CDR3 is 12 amino acids. The ends were cut back, 5 bases at V and 2 bases at J, with 10 bases in the middle. The CDR3 nucleotides read TGCAGTGCTGCCCGGACGCCCTACGAGCAGTACTTC. Translating it yields CSAARTPYEQYF.

This clonotype was seen more than once but under ten times. The chain links TRBV29-1 to TRBJ1-3, with unresolved D. V was trimmed by 7 bases and J by 4 bases, leaving 8 bases between them. The CDR3 has 11 amino acids. Germline V gives CDR1 SQVTM, CDR2 ANQGSEA. The CDR3 DNA reads as TGCAGCGCACAGAGGGGAAACACCATATATTTT. Protein product: CSAQRGNTIYF.

This chain links TRBV24-1 with TRBJ2-2; D may be TRBD1 (5 bases). The germline gives CDR1 KGHDR, CDR2 SFDVKD. The CDR3 runs 16 residues. The germline V and J ends were trimmed by 0 bases and 1 base, with 8 bases remaining between them. The CDR3 nucleotides are TGTGCCACCAGTGATTTGGGGCAGGGGAACACCGGGGAGCTGTTTTTT. The encoded protein is CATSDLGQGNTGELFF.

This clonotype showed up just a few times. V is TRBV28 and J is TRBJ2-7; 12 bases fit TRBD1. Germline CDR1 MDHEN, CDR2 SYDVKM. The CDR3 has 15 amino acids. Losses at the gene ends were 5 bases for V and 6 bases for J; bases not matched to a gene: 8. CDR3 in amino acids: CASSPPRDRGLEQYF. CDR3 nucleotide sequence: TGTGCCAGCAGTCCTCCCCGGGACAGGGGGCTCGAGCAGTACTTC.

Only a few counts were recorded for this clonotype. This rearrangement joins TRBV14 to TRBJ2-5; weak D call: TRBD1 (7 bases). Trimming took 0 bases from V and 1 from J, leaving 24 bases between them. The CDR3 totals 20 residues. From germline, CDR1 is SGHDN and CDR2 FVKESK. CDR3 nucleotides: TGTGCCAGCAGCCAAGAAAGAAAGGGGACAGCCCTGGGGGGCCAAGAGACCCAGTACTTC. Protein: CASSQERKGTALGGQETQYF.

The V and J genes are TRBV7-8 and TRBJ2-1; D is perhaps TRBD2 (6 bases). CDR3 length: 11 residues. Germline CDR1 SGHVS, CDR2 FQNEAQ. Between the trimmed V and J ends, which lost 1 base and 13 bases, there was a span of 8 bases. The CDR3 DNA sequence: TGTGCCAGCAGCTTAGTGGGACTTCAGTTCTTC. Translating gives CASSLVGLQFF.

The gene calls are TRBV4-3 and TRBJ2-7; D may correspond to TRBD1 or TRBD2 (5 bases each). The V gene lost 6 bases and the J gene lost 5 bases, with 20 bases spanning the gap. Per germline, CDR1 LGHNA and CDR2 YSLEER. The CDR3 contains 15 residues. DNA for the CDR3: TGCGCCAGCAGTTCCACGGGGATCCCCAGGGACGAGCAGTACTTC. Its protein is CASSSTGIPRDEQYF.

This clonotype was seen only a few times. V is TRBV11-1 and J is TRBJ2-7, with 13 bases identical to TRBD2. Germline V lookup: CDR1 SGHAT, CDR2 FQDESV (reference sequence). After removal of 5 bases from V and 3 bases from J, the junction contained 13 bases not matched to a gene. This CDR3 comprises 18 residues. CDR3 nucleotides: TGTGCCAGCAGCCGCTCCTTACTAGCGGGAGGGTTTATCTACGAGCAGTACTTC. Translating gives CASSRSLLAGGFIYEQYF.

Within the sample, this clonotype is medium-sized. This CDR3 is CSARGGARDEQFF. In nucleotides, the CDR3 is TGCAGTGCTAGAGGGGGCGCCCGAGATGAGCAGTTCTTC. The V call is TRBV20-1, the J call TRBJ2-1, with D possibly matching TRBD1 (5 bases). The V end lost 1 base, the J end lost 8 bases, and 12 bases lay between the germline ends. Germline V lookup: CDR1 DFQATT, CDR2 SNEGSKA (reference sequence). The length of the CDR3 is 13 residues.

This clonotype appeared many times. DNA of the CDR3: TGTGCCAGCAGACCACCCCTCTTTGGGCGGGGCGAGCAGTACTTC. Its protein is CASRPPLFGRGEQYF. This rearrangement joins TRBV28 to TRBJ2-7; tentative D call: TRBD2 (6 bases). V dropped 6 bases and J dropped 6 bases, with 21 bases sitting between them. This CDR3 comprises 15 residues. CDR1 and CDR2 from the germline V gene are MDHEN and SYDVKM.

This clonotype was found many times. V gene TRBV7-9 combines with J gene TRBJ2-2; D is undetermined. With 6 bases removed from V and 7 bases from J, the gap between germline ends came to 3 bases. Germline V gene data show CDR1 as SEHNR and CDR2 as FQNEAQ (reference sequence). The CDR3 contains 10 residues. CDR3 region: CASSRGELFF. The CDR3 DNA reads TGTGCCAGCAGTCGCGGGGAGCTGTTTTTT.

The rearrangement joins TRBV20-1 to TRBJ1-5, with D possibly matching TRBD1 (6 bases). Germline V lookup: CDR1 DFQATT, CDR2 SNEGSKA (reference sequence). The length of the CDR3 is 13 residues. V was trimmed by 7 bases and J by 6 bases, leaving 16 bases between them. CDR3 sequence: CSVQGKWGQPQHF. In nucleotides, the CDR3 is TGCAGTGTTCAGGGGAAATGGGGTCAGCCCCAGCATTTT.

This clonotype has more than one count but fewer than ten. The CDR3 DNA follows: TGTGCCATCAGTGAGCTTCTTGGGGGGGACGAGCAGTTCTTC. Translation: CAISELLGGDEQFF. The chain joins TRBV10-3 to TRBJ2-1; 7 positions match TRBD2. The CDR3 is made up of 14 amino acids. V gave up 2 bases and J gave up 10 bases; unmatched junction bases: 8. Germline V gene sequence: CDR1 ENHRY, CDR2 SYGVKD.

This rearrangement joins TRBV5-1 to TRBJ1-1; 8 bases are shared with TRBD1. V lost 4 bases, J lost 0 bases, and 8 bases stayed unmatched. Per the germline V gene, CDR1 is SGHRS and CDR2 is YFSETQ. CDR3 length: 16 amino acids. CDR3 sequence reads: CASSQTYRGVNTEAFF. CDR3 coding DNA: TGCGCCAGCAGCCAAACATACAGGGGGGTGAACACTGAAGCTTTCTTT. Complete variable domain (other parts from reference TRBV5-1 and TRBJ1-1): KAGVTQTPRYLIKTRGQQVTLSCSPISGHRSVSWYQQTPGQGLQFLFEYFSETQRNKGNFPGRFSGRQFSNSRSEMNVSTLELGDSALYLCASSQTYRGVNTEAFFGQGTRLTVV.

This clonotype was seen many times. The chain recombines TRBV21-1 with TRBJ2-7; TRBD2 is taken as the D call from the table, unchecked against the DNA. TRBV21-1 is a listed pseudogene. The CDR3 length is 17 residues. The DNA for the CDR3 is TGTGCCAGCAGCAAAGCGTCTAGCGGGAGGGCCGGAAACGAGCAGTACTTC. Translated, it gives CASSKASSGRAGNEQYF.

The chain employs TRBV6-1 and TRBJ1-2, with D perhaps matching TRBD1 (5 bases). Germline V gene lookup returns CDR1 MNHNS and CDR2 SASEGT. V lost 8 bases, J lost 6 bases, and 19 bases lay in between. CDR3 size: 14 residues. DNA for the CDR3: TGTGCCAGCGGCCCGGCTAGGGGTATTAATGGCTACACCTTC. Residues: CASGPARGINGYTF.

The chain joins TRBV6-1 to TRBJ2-2, with TRBD2 identical over 8 bases. The V gene's germline CDR1 is MNHNS and CDR2 SASEGT. J lost 5 bases, V lost 6 bases, and 8 bases had no gene match. CDR3 length equals 15 residues. The CDR3 DNA follows: TGTGCCAGCAGACTTAGGACGGGAGGGACCGGGGAGCTGTTTTTT. It translates to CASRLRTGGTGELFF.

Only a few counts were recorded for this clonotype. The chain combines TRBV20-1 with TRBJ2-7; D not resolved. Trimming removed 6 bases at V and 3 bases at J, with 18 bases between. The germline V gene has CDR1 DFQATT and CDR2 SNEGSKA (reference sequence). This CDR3 region has 14 residues. CDR3 nucleotide sequence: TGCAGTGCCCCCGGGTTCCCGTCCCTCTACGAGCAGTACTTC. Translated, it gives CSAPGFPSLYEQYF.

This chain uses TRBV5-1 with TRBJ2-7, with D possibly matching TRBD1 (5 bases). Germline lookup yields CDR1 SGHRS and CDR2 YFSETQ. Trimming cost V 1 base and J 5 bases, with 28 bases left between them. The CDR3 is made up of 19 amino acids. The CDR3 is CASSLSVWFGTRASNEQYF. The CDR3 coding sequence is TGCGCCAGCAGCTTGTCGGTTTGGTTTGGAACCAGGGCATCAAACGAGCAGTACTTC.